This record concerns one T cell receptor (beta chain) sequence. The junction and the germline gene differ at one end; a read error may be behind it. This record comes from a study of blood T cell repertoires in COVID-19. The CDR3 covers 17 residues. The germline V gene has CDR1 SSHAT and CDR2 FNYEAQ (reference sequence). In the original processing: Cell counts per sample came from amplifying reference gene primers. Repertoires were generated with immunoSEQ multiplex PCR, while TCRdb's copy carries only in-frame clones and drops some. V, J and clone size reflect that table, while D and trimming were determined from the DNA. The sample includes some 140,000 clones, approximately 83% of them seen just once.

The clonotype comes from a woman aged 55-70 years with acute or convalescent COVID-19. Material: peripheral blood. The V gene is TRBV7-7, the J gene TRBJ2-2; 12 positions match TRBD2. The CDR3 loop reads CASSPLWLAGGTGELFF. DNA for the CDR3: TGTGCTAGCAGTCCCCTTTGGCTAGCGGGGGGGACCGGGGAGCTGTTTTTT.